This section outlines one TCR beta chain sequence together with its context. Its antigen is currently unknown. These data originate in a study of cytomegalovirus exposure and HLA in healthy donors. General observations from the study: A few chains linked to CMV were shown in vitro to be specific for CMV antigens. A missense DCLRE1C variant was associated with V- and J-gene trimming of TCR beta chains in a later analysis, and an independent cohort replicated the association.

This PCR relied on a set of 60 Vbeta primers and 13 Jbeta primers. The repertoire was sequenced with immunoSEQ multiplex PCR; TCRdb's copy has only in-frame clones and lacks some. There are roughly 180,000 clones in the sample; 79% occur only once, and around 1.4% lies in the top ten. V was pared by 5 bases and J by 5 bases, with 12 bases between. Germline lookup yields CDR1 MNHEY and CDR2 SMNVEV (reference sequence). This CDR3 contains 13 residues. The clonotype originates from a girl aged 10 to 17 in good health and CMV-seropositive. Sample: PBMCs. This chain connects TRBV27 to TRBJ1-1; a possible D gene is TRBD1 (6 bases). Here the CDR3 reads CASSLQGFTEAFF. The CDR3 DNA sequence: TGTGCCAGCAGTCTACAGGGATTTACTGAAGCTTTCTTT.